This T cell receptor beta chain was identified during a study of cytomegalovirus exposure and HLA in healthy donors. Background on the study: Tens of millions of unique TCRs from HLA-typed donors were held in an early release of data.

Remarks on this clone: The antigen is unknown.

CDR1 and CDR2 from the germline V gene are LGHNA and YSLEER. V lost 0 bases to trimming and J lost 0 bases, with 12 bases between them. CDR3 length: 17 amino acids. A multiplex PCR was run with 60 Vbeta primers and 13 Jbeta primers. Only in-frame clones appear in the TCRdb table, and some are missing; sequencing was by immunoSEQ multiplex PCR. The data contain about 90,000 clones, roughly four fifths of them singletons. Study-wide findings and caveats: Cytomegalovirus association was assigned to more than 150 TCR beta chains. Cytomegalovirus status was reportedly diagnosed by the classifier with high sensitivity and specificity.

These donors counted as nominally healthy when sampled, but unrecorded immune exposures were likely. Sequenced material: PBMCs. The receptor was isolated from a woman between 40 and 55 years old in good health and CMV-seropositive. The rearrangement joins TRBV4-3 to TRBJ2-1, with no clear D. In nucleotides, the CDR3 is TGCGCCAGCAGCCAAGATCTTGTAAGGAGCTCCTACAATGAGCAGTTCTTC. Translation: CASSQDLVRSSYNEQFF.